These T cell receptor beta chains were read from a single sample in a study of regulatory T cells in long-lasting Graves disease. Each CDR3 protein is one row after TCRdb ran MiXCR on the multiplex PCR reads. This table holds about 350,000 distinct CDR3 sequences, around 15% found once. This sample was shared with a second study, whose subject was T cells in Graves' hyperthyroidism and ophthalmopathy.

Material: peripheral blood mononuclear cells (PBMCs), obtained at new diagnosis, from a patient treated with antithyroid drugs. These TCRs come from a woman aged 18-29 years with Graves disease. CDR3s include the opening cysteine and the closing phenylalanine or tryptophan. D genes are given only for firm matches. Not every row has a clone size; where given, it reads once, few, many or a size class.

V gene	D gene	J gene	CDR3 length	clone size	CDR3 protein
TRBV2	NA	TRBJ2-7	13	many	CATNGGTAYEQYF
TRBV12-5	TRBD1	TRBJ2-1	14	many	CASGTGQGLNEQFF
TRBV12-3/TRBV12-4	TRBD2	TRBJ2-3	15	NA	CASRAGTSGGDTQYF
TRBV10-3	TRBD1	TRBJ2-6	15	NA	CAIRDRPSGANVLTF
TRBV7-2	NA	TRBJ2-7	14	many	CASSPGTQSYEQYF
TRBV12-3/TRBV12-4	NA	TRBJ2-1	9	NA	CASGREQFF
TRBV12-3/TRBV12-4	NA	TRBJ2-1	16	many	CASRSPRGAGGNEQFF
TRBV11-1	NA	TRBJ2-2	13	NA	CASRGQIPGELFF
TRBV7-3	NA	TRBJ2-3	14	many	CASSLRGEGGDGFF
TRBV19	TRBD1	TRBJ2-1	15	NA	CASSLIGTGVNEQFF
TRBV5-6	NA	TRBJ2-1	15	NA	CASTSWGLSYNEQFF
TRBV14	TRBD1	TRBJ1-1	15	many	CASSQVAGGYTEAFF
TRBV7-2	NA	TRBJ2-4	13	many	CASSLLRGNIQYF
TRBV28	TRBD1	TRBJ1-2	18	few	CASSLWFDRAFSFYGYTF
TRBV3-1	TRBD1	TRBJ1-5	20	few	CASSPEPIRAGTGVNQPQHF
TRBV6-1	NA	TRBJ1-2	17	NA	CASSETLVRGQHYGYTF
TRBV6-2/TRBV6-3	NA	TRBJ2-7	14	NA	CASSGSTFPHEQYF
TRBV6-1	NA	TRBJ2-2	15	NA	CASRGPGPNTGELFF
TRBV20-1	NA	TRBJ2-7	12	many	CSAVGRIYEQYF
TRBV18	TRBD1	TRBJ1-1	16	many	CASSPYMDRGRNEAFF
TRBV11-2	NA	TRBJ1-2	12	many	CASSPGLSGYTF
TRBV30	NA	TRBJ2-3	15	many	CAWSAEGNWADTQYF
TRBV7-2	TRBD1	TRBJ2-4	15	many	CASSSRGQTSDIQYF
TRBV24-1	NA	TRBJ1-3	15	NA	CATSDAGRSGNTIYF
TRBV28	NA	TRBJ2-5	15	NA	CAWSPGHLLEETQYF